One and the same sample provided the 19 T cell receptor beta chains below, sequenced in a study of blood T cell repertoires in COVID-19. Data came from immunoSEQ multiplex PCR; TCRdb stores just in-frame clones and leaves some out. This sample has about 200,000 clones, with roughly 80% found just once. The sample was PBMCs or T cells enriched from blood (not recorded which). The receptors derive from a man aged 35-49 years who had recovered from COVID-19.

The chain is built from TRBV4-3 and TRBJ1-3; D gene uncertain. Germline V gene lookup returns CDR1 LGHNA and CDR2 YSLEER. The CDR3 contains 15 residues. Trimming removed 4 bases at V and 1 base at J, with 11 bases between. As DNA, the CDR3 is TGCGCCAGCAGCCGAGAGGGAGGATCTGGAAACACCATATATTTT. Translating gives CASSREGGSGNTIYF.

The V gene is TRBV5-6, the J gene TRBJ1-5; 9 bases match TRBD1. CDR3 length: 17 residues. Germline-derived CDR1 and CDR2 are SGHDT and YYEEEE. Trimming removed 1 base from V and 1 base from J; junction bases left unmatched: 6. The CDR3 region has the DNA TGTGCCAGCAGCTTGTACAGGGGGCTGGTAAGCAATCAGCCCCAGCATTTT. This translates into CASSLYRGLVSNQPQHF. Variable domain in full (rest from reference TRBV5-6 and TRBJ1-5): DAGVTQSPTHLIKTRGQQVTLRCSPKSGHDTVSWYQQALGQGPQFIFQYYEEEERQRGNFPDRFSGHQFPNYSSELNVNALLLGDSALYLCASSLYRGLVSNQPQHFGDGTRLSIL.

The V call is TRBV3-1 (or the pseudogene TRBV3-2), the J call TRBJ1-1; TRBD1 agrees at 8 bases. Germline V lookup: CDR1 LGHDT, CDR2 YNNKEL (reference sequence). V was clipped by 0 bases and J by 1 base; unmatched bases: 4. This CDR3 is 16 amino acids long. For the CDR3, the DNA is TGTGCCAGCAGCCAAGACAGGGGGCGGGCGAACACTGAAGCTTTCTTT. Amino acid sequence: CASSQDRGRANTEAFF.

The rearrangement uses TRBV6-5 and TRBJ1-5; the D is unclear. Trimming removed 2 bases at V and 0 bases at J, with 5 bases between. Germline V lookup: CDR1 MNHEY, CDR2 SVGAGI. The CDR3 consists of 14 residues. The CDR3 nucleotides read TGTGCCAGCAGTTACCGCGGTAGCAATCAGCCCCAGCATTTT. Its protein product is CASSYRGSNQPQHF.

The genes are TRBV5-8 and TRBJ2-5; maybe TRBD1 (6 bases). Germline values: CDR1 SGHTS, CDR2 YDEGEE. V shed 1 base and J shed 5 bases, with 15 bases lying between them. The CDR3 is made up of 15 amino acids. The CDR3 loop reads CASSLQYTGSETQYF. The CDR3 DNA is TGTGCCAGCAGCTTGCAGTATACAGGGTCCGAGACCCAGTACTTC.

This CDR3 reads CAWSRGRDTEAFF. CDR3 sequence (DNA): TGTGCCTGGAGTAGGGGGCGCGACACTGAAGCTTTCTTT. The chain is built from TRBV30 and TRBJ1-1; 7 positions match TRBD1. The CDR3 has 13 residues. V lost 2 bases to trimming and J lost 3 bases; unmatched junction nucleotides: 3. Germline V CDR1 and CDR2: GTSNPN, SVGIG (reference sequence).

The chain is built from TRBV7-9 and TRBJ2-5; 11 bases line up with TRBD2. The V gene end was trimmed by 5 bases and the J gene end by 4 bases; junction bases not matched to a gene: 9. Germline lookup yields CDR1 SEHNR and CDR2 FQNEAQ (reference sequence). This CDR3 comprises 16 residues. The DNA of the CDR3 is TGTGCCAGCAGCACGACTAGCGGGGATAGAAGAGAGACCCAGTACTTC. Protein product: CASSTTSGDRRETQYF. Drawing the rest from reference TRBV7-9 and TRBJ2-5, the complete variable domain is DTGVSQNPRHKITKRGQNVTFRCDPISEHNRLYWYRQTLGQGPEFLTYFQNEAQLEKSRLLSDRFSAERPKGSFSTLEIQRTEQGDSAMYLCASSTTSGDRRETQYFGPGTRLLVL.

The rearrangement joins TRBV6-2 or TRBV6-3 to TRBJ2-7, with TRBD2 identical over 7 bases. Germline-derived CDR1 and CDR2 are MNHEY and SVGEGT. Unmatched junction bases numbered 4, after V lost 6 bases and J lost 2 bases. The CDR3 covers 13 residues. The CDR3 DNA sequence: TGTGCCAGCAGACCTAGCGGAACCTACGAGCAGTACTTC. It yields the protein CASRPSGTYEQYF.

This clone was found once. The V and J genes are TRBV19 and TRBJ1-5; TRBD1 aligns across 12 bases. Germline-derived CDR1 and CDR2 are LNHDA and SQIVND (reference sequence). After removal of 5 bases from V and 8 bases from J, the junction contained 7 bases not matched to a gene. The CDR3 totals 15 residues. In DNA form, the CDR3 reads TGTGCCAGTAGTCGCGGGACAGGGGGCTTTGAGCCCCAGCATTTT. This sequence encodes CASSRGTGGFEPQHF.

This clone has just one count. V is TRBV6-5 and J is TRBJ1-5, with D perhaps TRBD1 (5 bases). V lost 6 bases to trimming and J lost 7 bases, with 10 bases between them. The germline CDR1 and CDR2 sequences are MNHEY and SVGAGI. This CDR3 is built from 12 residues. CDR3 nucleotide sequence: TGTGCCAGCAGCCCAACAGGCCAGCCCCAGCATTTT. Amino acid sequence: CASSPTGQPQHF.

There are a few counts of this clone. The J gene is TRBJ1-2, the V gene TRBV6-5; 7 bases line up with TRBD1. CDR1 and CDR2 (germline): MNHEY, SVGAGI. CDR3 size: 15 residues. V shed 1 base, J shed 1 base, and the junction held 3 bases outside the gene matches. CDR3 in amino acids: CASSYLNRGNYGYTF. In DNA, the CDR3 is TGTGCCAGCAGTTACTTAAACAGGGGTAACTATGGCTACACCTTC.

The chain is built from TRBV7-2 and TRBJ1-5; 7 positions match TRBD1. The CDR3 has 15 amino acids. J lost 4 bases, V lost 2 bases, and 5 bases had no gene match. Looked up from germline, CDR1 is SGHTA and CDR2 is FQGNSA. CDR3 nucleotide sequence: TGTGCCAGCAGCTTACAAGGGGGCCGGAATCAGCCCCAGCATTTT. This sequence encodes CASSLQGGRNQPQHF.

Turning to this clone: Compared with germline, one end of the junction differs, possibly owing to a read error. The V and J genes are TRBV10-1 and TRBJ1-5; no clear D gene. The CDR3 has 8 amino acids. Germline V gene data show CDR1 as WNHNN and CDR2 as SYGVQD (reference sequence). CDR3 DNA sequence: TGCGCCAGCAGTGGAACAAGTTTT. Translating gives CASSGTSF.

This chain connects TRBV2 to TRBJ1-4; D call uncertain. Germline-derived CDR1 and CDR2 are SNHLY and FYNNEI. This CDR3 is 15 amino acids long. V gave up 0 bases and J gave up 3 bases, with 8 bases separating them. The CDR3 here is CASSEAALPNEKLFF. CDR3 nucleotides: TGTGCCAGCAGTGAAGCAGCACTCCCTAATGAAAAACTGTTTTTT.

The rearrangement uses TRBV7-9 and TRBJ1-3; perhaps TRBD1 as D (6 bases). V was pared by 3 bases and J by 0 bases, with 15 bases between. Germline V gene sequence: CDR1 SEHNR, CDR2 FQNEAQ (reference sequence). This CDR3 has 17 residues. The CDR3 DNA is TGTGCCAGCAGCTTCTATAGGGGGGGAAGCTCTGGAAACACCATATATTTT. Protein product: CASSFYRGGSSGNTIYF.

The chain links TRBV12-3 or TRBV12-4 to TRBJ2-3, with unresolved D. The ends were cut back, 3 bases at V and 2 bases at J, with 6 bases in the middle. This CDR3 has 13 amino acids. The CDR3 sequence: CASSFGVTDTQYF. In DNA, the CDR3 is TGTGCCAGCAGTTTCGGAGTCACAGATACGCAGTATTTT.

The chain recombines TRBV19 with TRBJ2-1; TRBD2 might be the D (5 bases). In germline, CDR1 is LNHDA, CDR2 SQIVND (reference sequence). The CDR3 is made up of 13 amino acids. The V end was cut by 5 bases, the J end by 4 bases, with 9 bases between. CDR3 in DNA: TGTGCCAGTAGTTACGGGAATTACAATGAGCAGTTCTTC. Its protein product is CASSYGNYNEQFF.

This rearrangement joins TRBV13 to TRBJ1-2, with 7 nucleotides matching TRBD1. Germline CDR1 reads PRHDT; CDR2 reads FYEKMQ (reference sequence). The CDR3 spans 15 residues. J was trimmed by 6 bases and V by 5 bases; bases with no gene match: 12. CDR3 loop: CASSPSLDRKDGYTF. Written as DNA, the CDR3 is TGTGCCAGCAGCCCCTCCTTGGACAGGAAAGATGGCTACACCTTC.

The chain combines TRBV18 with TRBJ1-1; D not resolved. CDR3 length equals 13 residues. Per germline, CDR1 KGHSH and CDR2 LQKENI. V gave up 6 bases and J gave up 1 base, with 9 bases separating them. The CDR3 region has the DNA TGTGCCAGCTCTCATAGCGCGAACACTGAAGCTTTCTTT. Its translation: CASSHSANTEAFF. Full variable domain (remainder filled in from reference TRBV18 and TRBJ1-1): NAGVMQNPRHLVRRRGQEARLRCSPMKGHSHVYWYRQLPEEGLKFMVYLQKENIIDESGMPKERFSAEFPKEGPSILRIQQVVRGDSAAYFCASSHSANTEAFFGQGTRLTVV.